A single sample gave rise to the 13 T cell receptor beta chains below, sequenced in a study of technical replicates of blood from several donors. Clones were sequenced by immunoSEQ multiplex PCR, and TCRdb holds only the in-frame ones, with some missing. This repertoire shows approximately 89,000 clones, 85% to 95% found once; its top ten account for approximately 0.41%. The sequencing input was T cells isolated from PBMCs. These receptors came from a human donor in good health.

This chain links TRBV27 with TRBJ2-1, with TRBD2 identical over 15 bases. Germline CDR1 MNHEY, CDR2 SMNVEV (reference sequence). The CDR3 is 18 amino acids. V gave up 7 bases and J gave up 3 bases; unmatched junction bases: 10. CDR3 DNA: TGTGCCAGCATGATCGGACTAGCGGGAGGGCCGGTCTACAATGAGCAGTTCTTC. Translated, it gives CASMIGLAGGPVYNEQFF.

This chain links TRBV19 with TRBJ2-1; a possible D gene is TRBD1 (6 bases). The CDR3 spans 16 residues. Trimming removed 1 base at V and 8 bases at J, with 18 bases between. Germline loops: CDR1 LNHDA, CDR2 SQIVND (reference sequence). The CDR3 DNA follows: TGTGCCAGTAGTATAGCCCCGACAGGAGTCGGGCATGAGCAGTTCTTC. Its protein product is CASSIAPTGVGHEQFF.

The genes are TRBV6-1 and TRBJ1-5; D is undetermined. With 3 bases removed from V and 5 bases from J, the gap between germline ends came to 8 bases. Per the germline V gene, CDR1 is MNHNS and CDR2 is SASEGT. This CDR3 is built from 13 residues. CDR3 nucleotide sequence: TGTGCCAGCAGTGAGGTGAGGGATCAGCCCCAGCATTTT. The encoded protein is CASSEVRDQPQHF.

This chain connects TRBV11-2 to TRBJ2-5; the D gene is possibly TRBD2 (6 bases). CDR3 length equals 13 residues. The ends were cut back, 4 bases at V and 5 bases at J, with 11 bases in the middle. Germline V gene data show CDR1 as SGHAT and CDR2 as FQNNGV. The CDR3 sequence is CASSSPGRETQYF. CDR3 coding DNA: TGTGCCAGCAGCTCCCCTGGGAGGGAGACCCAGTACTTC.

This chain joins TRBV6-1 and TRBJ2-3; D unclear. With 7 bases removed from V and 2 bases from J, the gap between germline ends came to 10 bases. The CDR3 is made up of 13 amino acids. Germline values: CDR1 MNHNS, CDR2 SASEGT. In DNA form, the CDR3 reads TGTGCCAGCAAACCTATACCCACAGATACGCAGTATTTT. As protein: CASKPIPTDTQYF.

The chain has TRBV19 and TRBJ2-7, with 9 bases identical to TRBD1. With V trimmed by 5 bases and J by 9 bases, 8 bases remained unmatched. The CDR3 has 13 residues. CDR1 LNHDA and CDR2 SQIVND come from the germline V gene (reference sequence). The CDR3 protein is CASSWDRVSLQYF. CDR3 bases: TGTGCCAGTAGTTGGGACAGGGTTTCGTTGCAGTACTTC.

This rearrangement joins TRBV7-3 to TRBJ2-1; tentatively, D is TRBD1 (6 bases). Trimming removed 5 bases from V and 3 bases from J, with 14 bases in between. Germline loops: CDR1 SGHTA, CDR2 FQGTGA. The CDR3 consists of 15 residues. CDR3 in amino acids: CASSPQGPYYNEQFF. CDR3 coding DNA: TGTGCCAGCAGCCCACAGGGACCATACTACAATGAGCAGTTCTTC.

This rearrangement joins TRBV6-5 to TRBJ1-1, with a weak D call TRBD1 (6 bases). Per germline, CDR1 MNHEY and CDR2 SVGAGI. V gave up 2 bases and J gave up 3 bases, with 10 bases separating them. This CDR3 has 14 amino acids. The CDR3 region has the DNA TGTGCCAGCAGTTACACAGAGGGGGACACTGAAGCTTTCTTT. Amino acid sequence: CASSYTEGDTEAFF.

By proportion, this clone is medium-sized. V gene TRBV20-1 combines with J gene TRBJ1-3, with D hard to call. There are 11 residues in the CDR3. The germline CDR1 and CDR2 sequences are DFQATT and SNEGSKA (reference sequence). In DNA, the CDR3 is TGCAGCGCGAAACGGGGAAACACCATATATTTT. Its protein product is CSAKRGNTIYF.

This clone turned up a few times. The chain combines TRBV19 with TRBJ1-5, with TRBD1 identical over 7 bases. CDR3 size: 15 residues. Germline lookup yields CDR1 LNHDA and CDR2 SQIVND (reference sequence). With V trimmed by 5 bases and J by 5 bases, 9 bases remained unmatched. CDR3 residues: CASSVSTGTHQPQHF. CDR3 nucleotides: TGTGCCAGTAGTGTATCGACAGGGACCCATCAGCCCCAGCATTTT. The full variable domain, rest sourced from reference TRBV19 and TRBJ1-5, is DGGITQSPKYLFRKEGQNVTLSCEQNLNHDAMYWYRQDPGQGLRLIYYSQIVNDFQKGDIAEGYSVSREKKESFPLTVTSAQKNPTAFYLCASSVSTGTHQPQHFGDGTRLSIL.

This clone was recorded a few times. V gene TRBV19 combines with J gene TRBJ1-1; D is uncertain. The CDR3 covers 14 residues. The germline V and J ends were trimmed by 7 bases and 1 base, with 13 bases remaining between them. CDR1 LNHDA and CDR2 SQIVND come from the germline V gene (reference sequence). The CDR3, as DNA: TGTGCCAGTAAGGTACCGGGGTGGAACACTGAAGCTTTCTTT. It encodes CASKVPGWNTEAFF.

The chain links TRBV15 to TRBJ1-4, with 11 bases aligning to TRBD1. The CDR3 is 16 amino acids. J gave up 7 bases and V 1 base, and 5 bases lay outside the gene matches. The germline gives CDR1 LNHNV, CDR2 YYDKDF (reference sequence). The CDR3 here is CATSRATGTGGEKLFF. CDR3 nucleotide sequence: TGTGCCACCAGCAGAGCCACCGGGACAGGGGGTGAAAAACTGTTTTTT.

The chain combines TRBV4-3 with TRBJ1-2; 7 positions match TRBD1. Per germline, CDR1 LGHNA and CDR2 YSLEER. The CDR3 runs 18 residues. J was trimmed by 2 bases and V by 2 bases; bases with no gene match: 14. The CDR3 is CASSQQLATGLDNYGYTF. The CDR3 DNA is TGCGCCAGCAGCCAACAACTGGCGACAGGGTTGGACAACTATGGCTACACCTTC.